This T cell receptor (beta chain) originates from a study of cytomegalovirus exposure and HLA in healthy donors. In the PCR, 60 Vbeta and 13 Jbeta primers were used. Profiled with immunoSEQ multiplex PCR; TCRdb holds only in-frame clones, not every one. The table records about 25,000 clones, approximately 75% of them present only once. Study-wide results and limits: In vitro data verified three CMV-associated chains as specific for CMV antigens.

About this clone itself: Its antigen is not identified.

The V end lost 3 bases, the J end lost 1 base, and 12 bases lay between the germline ends. Germline-derived CDR1 and CDR2 are KGHSH and LQKENI. This CDR3 contains 15 residues. The material sequenced was PBMCs. This sequence was found in a male donor in good health and CMV-seronegative. The gene calls are TRBV18 and TRBJ1-1; possible D gene TRBD1, 5 bases. CDR3 sequence reads: CASSPSTDSNTEAFF. The CDR3 bases are TGTGCCAGCTCACCTTCGACAGACTCGAACACTGAAGCTTTCTTT.